The 23 T cell receptor beta chains below were found in one sample sequenced in a study of technical replicates of blood from a handful of donors. Data came from immunoSEQ multiplex PCR; TCRdb stores just in-frame clones and leaves some out. The sample contains around 60,000 clones, nearly 95% of which appear only once. Specimen: PBMCs. The receptors were gathered from a human donor in good health. Some clones in this sample may be carry-over from other donors' samples.

V is TRBV18 and J is TRBJ2-7; 10 nucleotides line up with TRBD1. CDR3 length: 15 amino acids. J gave up 1 base and V 7 bases, and 7 bases lay outside the gene matches. The germline V gene has CDR1 KGHSH and CDR2 LQKENI. DNA for the CDR3: TGTGCCAGCTTCACCGGGACAGGGGCTTCCTACGAGCAGTACTTC. Its translation is CASFTGTGASYEQYF.

This clone was seen only a few times. V and J are TRBV6-1 and TRBJ2-3; perhaps TRBD1 as D (6 bases). This CDR3 region has 15 residues. Trimming left V 2 bases short and J 6 bases short, with 15 bases between. The germline CDR1 and CDR2 sequences are MNHNS and SASEGT. The CDR3 here is CASSEKGEPPDTQYF. The CDR3, as DNA: TGTGCCAGCAGTGAAAAGGGGGAGCCCCCGGATACGCAGTATTTT.

The chain uses TRBV4-1 and TRBJ2-2; no firm D call. V was clipped by 4 bases and J by 3 bases, with 9 bases between them. The CDR3 spans 14 residues. Per germline, CDR1 MGHRA and CDR2 YSYEKL. The CDR3 DNA reads as TGCGCCAGCAGCCCCCGGTCGGACACCGGGGAGCTGTTTTTT. It yields the protein CASSPRSDTGELFF.

The rearrangement joins TRBV4-1 to TRBJ1-1; D gene unclear. V was clipped by 3 bases and J by 2 bases, with 19 bases between them. The CDR3 has 17 residues. The V gene's germline CDR1 is MGHRA and CDR2 YSYEKL. Here the CDR3 reads CASSHVRLPFTNTEAFF. The CDR3 coding sequence is TGCGCCAGCAGCCATGTCCGCCTCCCCTTTACAAACACTGAAGCTTTCTTT.

The chain combines TRBV9 with TRBJ1-5; no definite D call. CDR1 SGDLS and CDR2 YYNGEE come from the germline V gene. V was pared by 3 bases and J by 4 bases, with 11 bases between. The CDR3 has 14 residues. The CDR3 DNA reads as TGTGCCAGCAGCGGGGCCCCCTCTAATCAGCCCCAGCATTTT. Translating gives CASSGAPSNQPQHF.

The CDR3 sequence: CASSQDSRDRGSPLHF. CDR3 DNA: TGCGCCAGCAGCCAAGATTCGCGAGACAGGGGTTCACCCCTCCACTTT. The V gene is TRBV4-3, the J gene TRBJ1-6; 8 nucleotides line up with TRBD1. The germline gives CDR1 LGHNA, CDR2 YSLEER. This CDR3 region has 16 residues. The V gene end was trimmed by 0 bases and the J gene end by 9 bases; junction bases not matched to a gene: 7.

In DNA form, the CDR3 reads TGTGCCTGTGCGCGGACTAGCGGGAGGGCCAAGCAGTTCTTC. Its protein is CACARTSGRAKQFF. The rearrangement uses TRBV30 and TRBJ2-1; TRBD2 matches 15 bases. The CDR3 extends over 14 amino acids. Germline-derived CDR1 and CDR2 are GTSNPN and SVGIG (reference sequence). The V segment lost 6 bases and the J segment 11 bases; nucleotides outside the gene matches: 8. Full variable domain (rest looked up from reference TRBV30 and TRBJ2-1): SQTIHQWPATLVQPVGSPLSLECTVEGTSNPNLYWYRQAAGRGLQLLFYSVGIGQISSEVPQNLSASRPQDRQFILSSKKLLLSDSGFYLCACARTSGRAKQFFGPGTRLTVL.

The chain is built from TRBV4-1 and TRBJ2-2; 8 bases map to TRBD2. Per germline, CDR1 MGHRA and CDR2 YSYEKL. The CDR3 is 17 residues long. The junction had 12 bases not matched to a gene; V was cut back by 1 base and J by 8 bases. Here the CDR3 reads CASSQALSGSPWGELFF. In DNA, the CDR3 is TGCGCCAGCAGCCAAGCTCTCAGCGGGAGTCCGTGGGGGGAGCTGTTTTTT.

There are a few counts of this clone. The chain recombines TRBV19 with TRBJ1-5; TRBD1 aligns across 10 bases. Germline V lookup: CDR1 LNHDA, CDR2 SQIVND (reference sequence). This CDR3 region has 13 residues. Unmatched junction bases numbered 4, after V lost 7 bases and J lost 7 bases. The DNA of the CDR3 is TGTGCCAGTAAAGGGACAGGGGTACAGCCCCAGCATTTT. It codes for CASKGTGVQPQHF.

The chain has TRBV2 and TRBJ1-2, with D uncertain. This CDR3 has 12 residues. Germline values: CDR1 SNHLY, CDR2 FYNNEI. Trimming shortened V by 8 bases and J by 6 bases, and 13 bases separated the two germline ends. The CDR3 protein is CASVATNDGYTF. The CDR3 DNA sequence: TGTGCCAGCGTGGCAACGAACGATGGCTACACCTTC.

This rearrangement joins TRBV10-3 to TRBJ2-7, with TRBD1 identical over 10 bases. The V and J ends lost 6 bases and 3 bases, in that order; junction bases with no gene match: 8. The CDR3 loop spans 15 amino acids. Germline CDR1 reads ENHRY; CDR2 reads SYGVKD. The CDR3 DNA follows: TGTGCCATCAGGGAGGGGACAGGGGTGGTCTACGAGCAGTACTTC. This encodes CAIREGTGVVYEQYF.

The chain links TRBV27 to TRBJ1-5; D gene uncertain. Germline V lookup: CDR1 MNHEY, CDR2 SMNVEV (reference sequence). CDR3 length: 13 residues. V lost 3 bases to trimming and J lost 2 bases, with 5 bases between them. This CDR3 reads CASSLAGNQPQHF. The CDR3 DNA sequence: TGTGCCAGCAGTTTGGCAGGCAATCAGCCCCAGCATTTT.

V usage is TRBV7-9 and J usage is TRBJ2-7; 13 bases map to TRBD2. Germline CDR1 SEHNR, CDR2 FQNEAQ (reference sequence). The CDR3 totals 15 residues. The trim removed 6 bases at V and 6 bases at J, leaving 8 bases unmatched. CDR3: CASSDPRTSGGEQYF. CDR3 nucleotide sequence: TGTGCCAGCAGTGACCCTCGGACTAGCGGGGGCGAGCAGTACTTC.

This sequence joins TRBV5-1 and TRBJ2-3, with 16 bases identical to TRBD2. CDR1 and CDR2 from the germline V gene are SGHRS and YFSETQ. J lost 15 bases, V lost 4 bases, and 11 bases had no gene match. The CDR3 runs 15 residues. The CDR3 spells CASSTGTSGGAIRYF. The CDR3 DNA reads TGCGCCAGCAGCACCGGGACTAGCGGGGGGGCAATACGATATTTT.

This sequence joins TRBV20-1 and TRBJ2-3; the D is unclear. The germline CDR1 and CDR2 sequences are DFQATT and SNEGSKA (reference sequence). The V end was cut by 1 base, the J end by 6 bases, with 5 bases between. CDR3 length equals 11 residues. The CDR3 bases are TGCAGTGCTAGAGTTGGCGATACGCAGTATTTT. Its protein is CSARVGDTQYF.

This chain links TRBV6-6 with TRBJ1-2; D not resolved. The V and J ends lost 5 bases and 7 bases respectively, with 20 bases between them. The CDR3 is 15 residues long. Germline CDR1 MNHNY, CDR2 SVGAGI (reference sequence). CDR3 in DNA: TGTGCCAGCAGTCCCCGGTTATCCTCTATGGTTGGCTACACCTTC. It yields the protein CASSPRLSSMVGYTF.

With regard to this clone: A much larger clone lies a single base off, so this may be a read error. The same CDR3 can be traced to other DNA sequences in this sample. This chain links TRBV5-1 with TRBJ2-1, with TRBD2 identical over 8 bases. Losses at the gene ends were 3 bases for V and 4 bases for J; bases not matched to a gene: 3. The CDR3 consists of 14 residues. Germline V gene data show CDR1 as SGHRS and CDR2 as YFSETQ. The CDR3 is CASSSAGGYNEQFF. CDR3 coding DNA: TGCGCCAGCAGCTCCGCGGGAGGATACAATGAGCAGTTCTTC.

J is TRBJ1-1 and V is TRBV6-7; 7 nucleotides match TRBD1. TRBV6-7 is flagged as an ORF with uncertain function. The CDR3 contains 14 residues. The junction had 8 bases not matched to a gene; V was cut back by 5 bases and J by 5 bases. In nucleotides, the CDR3 is TGTGCCAGCAGTCATTACAGGGGACGGACTGAAGCTTTCTTT. Translating it yields CASSHYRGRTEAFF.

The V call is TRBV7-9, the J call TRBJ2-3; 8 positions match TRBD1. The CDR3 contains 15 residues. From germline, CDR1 is SEHNR and CDR2 FQNEAQ (reference sequence). V was pared by 5 bases and J by 4 bases, with 8 bases of the junction left unmatched. CDR3 bases: TGTGCCAGCAGCCGCGGACAGGGTGGGGCAGATACGCAGTATTTT. This encodes CASSRGQGGADTQYF.

CDR3 residues: CASSDSSSGGNEQFF. CDR3 nucleotide sequence: TGTGCCAGCAGTGACTCGAGTAGCGGGGGCAATGAGCAGTTCTTC. V usage is TRBV6-4 and J usage is TRBJ2-1; 9 bases are shared with TRBD2. The CDR3 is 15 residues long. Germline CDR1 is MRHNA and CDR2 is SNTAGT. Trimming took 0 bases from V and 6 from J; bases not matched to a gene: 3.

The chain uses TRBV9 and TRBJ2-1, with 8 nucleotides matching TRBD2. The CDR3 consists of 14 residues. Trimming cost V 1 base and J 8 bases; bases outside gene matches: 5. Germline-derived CDR1 and CDR2 are SGDLS and YYNGEE. The DNA of the CDR3 is TGTGCCAGCAGCGTAATAGCGGGAACGCATGAGCAGTTCTTC. This codes for CASSVIAGTHEQFF.

The J gene is TRBJ2-1, the V gene TRBV9; 8 nucleotides match TRBD2. J lost 3 bases, V lost 3 bases, and 5 bases had no gene match. The CDR3 totals 15 residues. Germline CDR1 reads SGDLS; CDR2 reads YYNGEE. The CDR3, as DNA: TGTGCCAGCAGCGGGCGACTAGCGCTCTACAATGAGCAGTTCTTC. Translating it yields CASSGRLALYNEQFF.

This clone was counted a single time. The chain employs TRBV19 and TRBJ1-2, with 8 positions matching TRBD1. Germline V gene lookup returns CDR1 LNHDA and CDR2 SQIVND (reference sequence). The V segment lost 4 bases and the J segment 6 bases; nucleotides outside the gene matches: 10. CDR3 size: 15 residues. In nucleotides, the CDR3 is TGTGCCAGTAGTAGGACAGGGACGAGGGTGGATGGCTACACCTTC. Its protein is CASSRTGTRVDGYTF.